The TCR beta chain under discussion was sequenced for a study of shared clonotypes between healthy human individuals. Germline trimming cut 1 base from V and 3 bases from J; bases unmatched to any gene: 3. From germline, CDR1 is MGHRA and CDR2 YSYEKL. This CDR3 spans 16 amino acids. Splitting of each subset's genomic DNA was done evenly across several immunoSEQ plates. Some clones are missing from TCRdb's copy, which holds only in-frame ones; the method was immunoSEQ multiplex PCR. The table records approximately 2.3 million clones, 85% to 95% of them present only once. The sequence was collected from a man in his late teens or twenties in good health. Some clones in this sample may be carry-over from other donors' samples. The genes are TRBV4-1 and TRBJ2-1; 10 bases are shared with TRBD1. Specimen: naive CD4+ T cells from PBMCs. As to subset: CD45RA+ positively selected. CDR3 bases: TGCGCCAGCAGCCAAGGGACAGGGGGATTCTACAATGAGCAGTTCTTC. Protein: CASSQGTGGFYNEQFF.